A selection of T cell receptor beta chains follows, all from one sample in a study of identical twins. TCRdb passed the 5' RACE reads through MiXCR, listing each CDR3 protein once. The data hold approximately 700,000 distinct CDR3 sequences, with around 6% observed a single time. Sequencing used naive T cells sorted from blood. The source of these receptors is a man aged 18 to 30 in good health. CDR3s include the opening cysteine and the closing phenylalanine or tryptophan. The D gene is left open where the match is weak. The listing skips clone size in some rows; elsewhere it reads once, few, many or a size class.

TRBJ2-1	many	TRBD2	TRBV7-6	CASSLAGGTSGSNEQFF	TGTGCCAGCAGCTTAGCGGGGGGGACTAGCGGGAGCAATGAGCAGTTCTTC
TRBJ2-3	many	.	TRBV12-3/TRBV12-4	CASSHGGRTDTQYF	TGTGCCAGCAGTCATGGAGGACGCACAGATACGCAGTATTTT
TRBJ2-1	.	.	TRBV29-1	CSVEAVVLTYNEQFF	TGCAGCGTTGAAGCTGTGGTGCTCACCTACAATGAGCAGTTCTTC
TRBJ2-4	few	.	TRBV6-2/TRBV6-3	CASCKAVLAKNIQYF	TGTGCCAGCTGCAAAGCAGTTTTAGCCAAAAACATTCAGTACTTC
TRBJ2-6	.	.	TRBV29-1	CSATAAAGANVLTF	TGCAGCGCCACGGCAGCAGCTGGGGCCAACGTCCTGACTTTC
TRBJ2-2	few	.	TRBV6-2/TRBV6-3	CASSDLDQYTGELFF	TGTGCCAGCAGTGATTTGGACCAATACACCGGGGAGCTGTTTTTT
TRBJ2-1	many	TRBD2	TRBV24-1	CATSAAGGEQFF	TGTGCCACTTCCGCGGCGGGGGGTGAGCAGTTCTTC
TRBJ1-2	.	.	TRBV21-1	CASSINRGPYYGYTF	TGTGCCAGCAGCATTAACAGGGGACCATACTATGGCTACACCTTC
TRBJ2-1	.	TRBD1	TRBV18	CASSPPDRVYNEQFF	TGTGCCAGCTCACCACCTGACAGGGTTTACAATGAGCAGTTCTTC
TRBJ1-4	.	.	TRBV18	CASSPGPGEKLFF	TGTGCCAGCTCCCCGGGCCCGGGGGAAAAACTGTTTTTT
TRBJ2-5	many	TRBD2	TRBV12-3/TRBV12-4	CASSLTLPGLVLQETQYF	TGTGCCAGCAGCCTCACACTCCCGGGACTAGTTTTACAAGAGACCCAGTACTTC
TRBJ2-7	many	.	TRBV4-3	CASSQDTGSYEQYF	TGCGCCAGCAGCCAGGACACTGGCTCCTACGAGCAGTACTTC
TRBJ2-2	.	.	TRBV11-3	CASRGPGPVAGELFF	TGTGCCAGCAGGGGCCCGGGACCAGTTGCCGGGGAGCTGTTTTTT
TRBJ2-1	many	.	TRBV5-1	CASRTQGYNEQFF	TGCGCCAGCCGCACGCAGGGTTACAATGAGCAGTTCTTC
TRBJ2-1	many	TRBD2	TRBV5-1	CASSFSSGRVSYNEQFF	TGCGCCAGCAGCTTTTCTAGCGGGAGAGTCTCCTACAATGAGCAGTTCTTC
TRBJ2-2	.	TRBD1	TRBV6-1	CASSEGTGGAGELFF	TGTGCCAGCAGTGAAGGGACAGGGGGCGCCGGGGAGCTGTTTTTT
TRBJ2-7	few	TRBD2	TRBV28	CAILAGGQAHEQYF	TGTGCCATCCTAGCGGGAGGGCAGGCCCACGAGCAGTACTTC
TRBJ2-7	many	.	TRBV29-1	CSVGQAAYEQYF	TGCAGCGTTGGACAGGCGGCTTACGAGCAGTACTTC
TRBJ2-3	many	TRBD2	TRBV20-1	CSAERLAGESSDTQYF	TGCAGTGCCGAACGCCTAGCGGGAGAATCATCAGATACGCAGTATTTT
TRBJ2-3	many	TRBD1	TRBV28	CATGVRTGADTQYF	TGTGCCACCGGAGTCCGGACAGGGGCAGATACGCAGTATTTT
TRBJ2-5	few	TRBD2	TRBV9	CASSEAGVEETQYF	TGTGCCAGCAGCGAAGCGGGAGTTGAGGAGACCCAGTACTTC
TRBJ2-2	many	TRBD2	TRBV6-1	CASRVLPGLAATGELFF	TGTGCCAGCAGGGTGCTACCGGGACTAGCAGCCACCGGGGAGCTGTTTTTT
TRBJ2-5	.	TRBD1	TRBV5-1	CASSTGTVQTQYF	TGCGCCAGCAGCACCGGGACAGTCCAGACCCAGTACTTC
TRBJ2-2	many	TRBD2	TRBV12-3/TRBV12-4	CASSLTGTSSHTGELFF	TGTGCCAGCAGTTTAACGGGGACTAGCAGTCACACCGGGGAGCTGTTTTTT
TRBJ2-3	.	TRBD2	TRBV7-3	CASSRRGGITDTQYF	TGTGCCAGCAGCCGTCGGGGGGGGATCACAGATACGCAGTATTTT
TRBJ2-7	.	.	TRBV2	CASGRLSYEQYF	TGTGCCAGCGGGAGGCTCTCCTACGAGCAGTACTTC
TRBJ2-2	many	.	TRBV20-1	CSARGRVTGELFF	TGCAGTGCTAGGGGAAGGGTTACCGGGGAGCTGTTTTTT
TRBJ1-5	many	.	TRBV5-6	CASSLTKGDNQPQHF	TGTGCCAGCAGCTTGACAAAAGGCGACAATCAGCCCCAGCATTTT
TRBJ1-1	.	TRBD1	TRBV5-1	CASTPGLTGSSEAFF	TGCGCCAGCACCCCAGGGCTGACAGGGAGTTCTGAAGCTTTCTTT
TRBJ1-2	.	.	TRBV7-9	CASSLLVQDGYTF	TGTGCCAGCAGCTTATTGGTACAGGATGGCTACACCTTC
TRBJ2-5	.	.	TRBV28	CASRPGPRGETQYF	TGTGCCAGCAGGCCGGGACCCCGGGGGGAGACCCAGTACTTC
TRBJ2-2	.	TRBD2	TRBV20-1	CSALAENTGELFF	TGCAGTGCCCTAGCGGAGAACACCGGGGAGCTGTTTTTT
TRBJ2-1	many	.	TRBV4-3	CASSQDRILEQFF	TGCGCCAGCAGCCAAGATCGGATTCTTGAGCAGTTCTTC
TRBJ1-1	many	.	TRBV24-1	CATSDSQRGEAFF	TGTGCCACCAGTGATTCCCAAAGGGGCGAAGCTTTCTTT
TRBJ2-1	many	TRBD2	TRBV7-6	CASSHKLGLAVGNEQFF	TGTGCCAGCAGCCACAAATTGGGACTAGCGGTGGGCAATGAGCAGTTCTTC
TRBJ2-7	many	.	TRBV20-1	CSARDPGPREFYEQYF	TGCAGTGCTAGAGATCCGGGACCCAGGGAATTCTACGAGCAGTACTTC
TRBJ2-1	many	TRBD2	TRBV7-2	CASSLPGLAGVLAEQFF	TGTGCCAGCAGCCTACCGGGACTAGCGGGAGTACTAGCTGAGCAGTTCTTC
TRBJ2-3	many	.	TRBV20-1	CSASADGGPNTDTQYF	TGCAGTGCTAGTGCCGATGGAGGGCCTAACACAGATACGCAGTATTTT
TRBJ2-5	few	TRBD1	TRBV10-3	CAIRQGTDQFQETQYF	TGTGCCATCAGACAAGGGACAGACCAGTTCCAAGAGACCCAGTACTTC
TRBJ1-6	many	.	TRBV12-3/TRBV12-4	CASSFRDTANSPLHF	TGTGCCAGCAGTTTCAGGGACACGGCCAATTCACCCCTCCACTTT
TRBJ2-5	many	.	TRBV10-3	CATSPGLATQETQYF	TGTGCCACGTCACCGGGACTTGCAACTCAAGAGACCCAGTACTTC
TRBJ1-5	many	TRBD1	TRBV29-1	CSVGGTALGNQPQHF	TGCAGCGTTGGAGGGACAGCTCTCGGCAATCAGCCCCAGCATTTT
TRBJ1-2	many	TRBD1	TRBV5-1	CASSSGQGNGYTF	TGCGCCAGCAGCTCGGGACAGGGGAATGGCTACACCTTC
TRBJ2-2	many	TRBD2	TRBV3-1	CASSPRLARPGELFF	TGTGCCAGCAGCCCGAGACTAGCCCGCCCCGGGGAGCTGTTTTTT
TRBJ2-3	few	.	TRBV6-4	CASSRGLAVTDTQYF	TGTGCCAGCAGCCGCGGGTTAGCGGTAACAGATACGCAGTATTTT
TRBJ1-2	many	TRBD1	TRBV4-2	CASSQDLTGVYGYTF	TGTGCCAGCAGCCAAGATTTAACAGGGGTATATGGCTACACCTTC
TRBJ2-5	.	.	TRBV10-3	CAISEGPQETQYF	TGTGCCATCAGTGAGGGCCCCCAAGAGACCCAGTACTTC
TRBJ1-4	many	.	TRBV5-5	CASSPDPEKLFF	TGTGCCAGCAGCCCGGACCCGGAAAAACTGTTTTTT
TRBJ1-1	many	.	TRBV19	CASSPPRGNTEAFF	TGTGCCAGTTCCCCACCCCGAGGGAACACTGAAGCTTTCTTT
TRBJ2-3	many	.	TRBV29-1	CSVEEDKATDTQYF	TGCAGCGTTGAAGAAGACAAGGCCACAGATACGCAGTATTTT